Following are 5 T cell receptor beta chains from one sample sequenced in a study of T cell clonality in common variable immunodeficiency. The assay was immunoSEQ multiplex PCR, and TCRdb's table has in-frame clones only and misses some. The repertoire has about 60,000 clones, none seen only once; the ten largest take 1.7%. The sequencing input was peripheral blood mononuclear cells. The receptor set was obtained from a person aged 18 to 70 in good health.

This clone was recorded at least ten times. The read stops 3 residues short of the end of the CDR3; the missing end is completed from the germline J gene. J is TRBJ1-5 and V is TRBV7-8, with unresolved D. Germline-derived CDR1 and CDR2 are SGHVS and FQNEAQ. The CDR3 spans 13 residues. V lost 7 bases and J lost 3, with 10 bases in between. The part of the CDR3 DNA that was read is TGTGCCAGCAACCGACTTCCCAATCAGCCC. The encoded protein is CASNRLPNQP. The CDR3 as a whole reads CASNRLPNQPQHF. Drawing the rest from reference TRBV7-8 and TRBJ1-5, the complete variable domain is GAGVSQSPRYKVAKRGQDVALRCDPISGHVSLFWYQQALGQGPEFLTYFQNEAQLDKSGLPSDRFFAERPEGSVSTLKIQRTQQEDSAVYLCASNRLPNQPQHFGDGTRLSIL.

This clone has only a few counts. The read ends 3 residues shy of where the CDR3 ends; the end is completed using the germline J gene. The J gene is TRBJ2-7, the V gene TRBV27; 8 positions agree with TRBD1. Germline V lookup: CDR1 MNHEY, CDR2 SMNVEV (reference sequence). This CDR3 contains 15 residues. Trimming cost V 1 base and J 4 bases; bases outside gene matches: 6. This CDR3 is CASSLLGTGVYEQYF. The CDR3 bases that were read are TGTGCCAGCAGTTTATTGGGGACAGGAGTTTACGAG.

The table lists this clone with many counts. The CDR3 sequence: CASSLPDRVAYEQYF. CDR3 DNA (partial): TGTGCCAGCAGTTTACCCGACAGGGTAGCGTACGAG. V is TRBV27 and J is TRBJ2-7; 7 bases are shared with TRBD1. The CDR3 end is not reached by the read, which stops 3 residues before it; the germline J gene fills it in. Germline CDR1 and CDR2: MNHEY and SMNVEV (reference sequence). The CDR3 length is 15 residues. The trim removed 2 bases at V and 4 bases at J, leaving 8 bases unmatched.

The table lists this clone with many counts. The CDR3 goes on 3 residues after the read ends, and that part is filled in from the germline J gene. The V call is TRBV19, the J call TRBJ2-1; tentatively, D is TRBD1 (5 bases). The CDR3 sequence is 12 residues long. Trimming cost V 6 bases and J 5 bases, with 8 bases left between them. The germline V gene has CDR1 LNHDA and CDR2 SQIVND (reference sequence). The CDR3 DNA, read in part, is TGTGCCAGTAGGCTAGGGGACAATGAG. It encodes CASRLGDNE. The whole CDR3 is CASRLGDNEQFF.

This clone was recorded many times. The CDR3 goes on 3 residues after the read ends, and that part is filled in from the germline J gene. The genes are TRBV5-6 and TRBJ1-5, with 7 bases aligning to TRBD1. The V gene's germline CDR1 is SGHDT and CDR2 YYEEEE. With 0 bases clipped from V and 6 bases from J, the junction kept 3 bases outside the gene matches. The CDR3 extends over 14 amino acids. The sequenced part of the CDR3 DNA is TGTGCCAGCAGCTTGGGAGGGGGCGGTCAGCCC. Amino acids: CASSLGGGGQP. The CDR3, in full, reads CASSLGGGGQPQHF. Looking up the rest from reference TRBV5-6 and TRBJ1-5 gives the full variable domain: DAGVTQSPTHLIKTRGQQVTLRCSPKSGHDTVSWYQQALGQGPQFIFQYYEEEERQRGNFPDRFSGHQFPNYSSELNVNALLLGDSALYLCASSLGGGGQPQHFGDGTRLSIL.